Below are 11 T cell receptor beta chains sequenced from a single sample in a study of T cells in women clearing cervical HPV infection. TCRdb's copy holds only in-frame clones and misses some; the assay was immunoSEQ multiplex PCR. This table lists roughly 20,000 clones. The source material was blood buffy coat. All receptors derive from a woman aged 18 to 75 with a cervical HPV16 infection that either progressed to CIN3+ or cleared (not recorded which).

A remark on this clone: The read ends 3 residues shy of where the CDR3 ends; the end is completed using the germline J gene. The rearrangement links TRBV7-9 to TRBJ2-2, with a possible D match to TRBD1 (5 bases). Germline V lookup: CDR1 SEHNR, CDR2 FQNEAQ (reference sequence). The CDR3 sequence is 12 residues long. V shed 4 bases and J shed 8 bases, with 8 bases lying between them. CDR3 loop: CASSSQGGELFF. CDR3 DNA (partial): TGTGCCAGCAGCTCCCAGGGAGGGGAG.

Worth noting for this clone: The CDR3 end lies 3 residues beyond the end of the read and is filled in from the germline J gene. The chain is built from TRBV18 and TRBJ2-7; a possible D gene is TRBD2 (5 bases). Germline V lookup: CDR1 KGHSH, CDR2 LQKENI. The CDR3 totals 14 residues. Trimming took off 3 bases at V and 2 bases at J, with 11 bases between the two ends. The part of the CDR3 DNA that was read is TGTGCCAGCTCACCGAGGGCAAACGCCTACGAG. It encodes CASSPRANAYE. The full CDR3 reads CASSPRANAYEQYF.

Judged by frequency, this clone is medium-sized (0.01 to 0.1%). Read sequence stops 3 residues before the CDR3 end, and the germline J gene provides the missing end. The gene calls are TRBV10-3 and TRBJ2-3, with 9 bases that match TRBD2. This CDR3 has 15 amino acids. After removal of 6 bases from V and 3 bases from J, the junction contained 7 bases not matched to a gene. Germline V gives CDR1 ENHRY, CDR2 SYGVKD. CDR3 protein: CAISPSGDKTDTQYF. The sequenced CDR3 bases are TGTGCCATCAGCCCTAGCGGGGATAAAACAGATACG.

The CDR3 region is CASSQELAGGTDTQYF. CDR3 DNA, as far as it was read: TGTGCCAGCAGCCAAGAGCTAGCGGGGGGCACAGATACG. This sequence joins TRBV3-1 (or the pseudogene TRBV3-2) and TRBJ2-3; 10 nucleotides agree with TRBD2. The CDR3 end falls 3 residues outside the read, so it is completed with the germline J gene. This CDR3 is 16 amino acids long. CDR1 is LGHDT and CDR2 is YNNKEL in the germline V gene (reference sequence). V shed 0 bases and J 1 base; nucleotides not matched to a gene: 1.

Concerning this clone: The read finishes 3 residues shy of the CDR3 end, and the germline J gene is used to complete it. This rearrangement joins TRBV5-6 to TRBJ1-4; 10 nucleotides align to TRBD1. CDR1 is SGHDT, CDR2 YYEEEE, per germline. V gave up 4 bases and J gave up 7 bases; unmatched junction bases: 7. The CDR3 contains 15 residues. Incomplete CDR3 DNA: TGTGCCAGCAGCCTGGCTGGGGACAGGGGTGAAAAA. It encodes CASSLAGDRGEK. The complete CDR3 protein is CASSLAGDRGEKLFF.

With regard to this clone: The read terminates 3 residues before the CDR3 end, so the remaining end is supplied by the germline J gene. V gene TRBV2 combines with J gene TRBJ2-3; no definite D call. Germline assignment: CDR1 SNHLY and CDR2 FYNNEI. The length of the CDR3 is 13 residues. Trimming took 7 bases from V and 8 from J, leaving 16 bases between them. This chain's CDR3 is CASKLSLLGTQYF. The DNA read from the CDR3 is TGTGCCAGCAAACTAAGTCTTCTCGGTACG.

With respect to this clone: The read falls 3 residues short of the CDR3 end, and the missing part is taken from the germline J gene. This chain links TRBV5-1 with TRBJ1-5; TRBD1 aligns across 10 bases. Trimming at V came to 4 bases and at J to 5 bases, leaving 6 bases not matched to a gene. CDR3 size: 15 residues. Germline loops: CDR1 SGHRS, CDR2 YFSETQ. CDR3 DNA (partial): TGCGCCAGCAGCCGCACCGGGACAGGGGATCAGCCC. Amino acid sequence: CASSRTGTGDQP. The full CDR3 is CASSRTGTGDQPQHF.

On this clone: Sequencing ends 3 residues short of the CDR3 end; the germline J gene provides the rest. V is TRBV6-2 or TRBV6-3 and J is TRBJ2-5, with D possibly matching TRBD2 (6 bases). Trimming stripped 5 bases from V and 0 bases from J, with 10 bases between. The CDR3 extends over 14 amino acids. CDR1 MNHEY and CDR2 SVGEGT come from the germline V gene. CDR3 protein: CASSPAGHQETQYF. The part of the CDR3 DNA that was read is TGTGCCAGCAGTCCAGCGGGCCACCAAGAGACC.

With regard to this clone: The read ends 3 residues before the CDR3 terminus; that terminus is restored from the germline J gene. V usage is TRBV20-1 and J usage is TRBJ2-3; 8 bases align to TRBD2. CDR3 length: 19 amino acids. Germline V lookup: CDR1 DFQATT, CDR2 SNEGSKA (reference sequence). After removal of 3 bases from V and 2 bases from J, the junction contained 19 bases not matched to a gene. This CDR3 is CSASPWGPGGPIFTDTQYF. CDR3 DNA (partial): TGCAGTGCTAGCCCCTGGGGGCCGGGGGGGCCTATCTTCACAGATACG.

Points on this clone: The read comes to an end 3 residues before the CDR3 does, leaving the germline J gene to fill in the end. The chain is built from TRBV7-9 and TRBJ2-7; 7 nucleotides match TRBD1. The V and J ends lost 5 bases and 5 bases, in that order; junction bases with no gene match: 9. The CDR3 runs 14 residues. CDR1 and CDR2 (germline): SEHNR, FQNEAQ (reference sequence). CDR3 DNA (partial): TGTGCCAGCAGCCCCCGACAGGGTGCGAACGAG. Translated, it gives CASSPRQGANE. The entire CDR3 is CASSPRQGANEQYF.

The sequenced part of the CDR3 DNA is TGTGCCAGCAGCTTCGGGGGTACCTACGAG. Its protein product is CASSFGGTYE. The CDR3, in full, reads CASSFGGTYEQYF. The chain employs TRBV11-2 and TRBJ2-7, with D perhaps matching TRBD2 (6 bases). The CDR3 extends 3 residues past the end of the read, so its final part is completed from the germline J gene. The V gene lost 3 bases and the J gene lost 2 bases, with 8 bases spanning the gap. The germline gives CDR1 SGHAT, CDR2 FQNNGV. The CDR3 is 13 residues long.